This passage covers 5 T cell receptor beta chains from one sample sequenced in a study of PD-1 blockade in classical Hodgkin lymphoma. Each patient experienced a relapse that followed autologous stem cell transplantation, and brentuximab vedotin exposure varied. Assay used: immunoSEQ multiplex PCR; TCRdb lists only in-frame clones, some missing. The sample holds about 110,000 clones; roughly nine tenths are singletons and the top ten take 15% to 20%. This sample comprised peripheral blood mononuclear cells (PBMCs), obtained before the second cycle of nivolumab. These receptors were obtained from a human donor with classical Hodgkin lymphoma.

This clone has only a few counts. The chain is built from TRBV30 and TRBJ1-5; unclear D gene. Per the germline V gene, CDR1 is GTSNPN and CDR2 is SVGIG (reference sequence). The CDR3 extends over 13 amino acids. V was cut by 2 bases and J by 6 bases, with 11 bases left in between. CDR3 sequence (DNA): TGTGCCTGGAGTATGACGGCCGGTCAGCCCCAGCATTTT. Translated, it gives CAWSMTAGQPQHF.

V usage is TRBV30 and J usage is TRBJ2-7; 11 positions agree with TRBD1. Trimming at V came to 4 bases and at J to 5 bases, leaving 7 bases not matched to a gene. Germline lookup yields CDR1 GTSNPN and CDR2 SVGIG (reference sequence). The CDR3 is made up of 14 amino acids. The CDR3 reads CAWKWTGGVDEQYF. The DNA of the CDR3 is TGTGCCTGGAAATGGACAGGGGGCGTCGACGAGCAGTACTTC.

J is TRBJ1-1 and V is TRBV4-2; TRBD1 is a possible D gene (6 bases). This CDR3 comprises 15 residues. Germline values: CDR1 LGHNA, CDR2 YNFKEQ. The ends were cut back, 1 base at V and 0 bases at J, with 9 bases in the middle. The CDR3 bases are TGTGCCAGCAGCCAAGTACAGGGAATGAACACTGAAGCTTTCTTT. Amino acids: CASSQVQGMNTEAFF.

The chain is built from TRBV9 and TRBJ2-3; D not resolved. V gave up 4 bases and J gave up 0 bases, with 12 bases separating them. CDR3 length equals 15 residues. The V gene's germline CDR1 is SGDLS and CDR2 YYNGEE. The chain's CDR3 is CASSSRTISTDTQYF. The DNA of the CDR3 is TGTGCCAGCAGCTCACGAACGATTAGCACAGATACGCAGTATTTT.

This chain connects TRBV7-9 to TRBJ2-2; D is unresolved. Trimming left V 4 bases short and J 1 base short, with 10 bases between. The germline CDR1 and CDR2 sequences are SEHNR and FQNEAQ (reference sequence). CDR3 size: 15 residues. The CDR3 nucleotides are TGTGCCAGCAGCTCACAAAGGGAGAACACCGGGGAGCTGTTTTTT. It specifies CASSSQRENTGELFF. Based on the CDR3 plus reference TRBV7-9 and TRBJ2-2, the full variable domain is DTGVSQNPRHKITKRGQNVTFRCDPISEHNRLYWYRQTLGQGPEFLTYFQNEAQLEKSRLLSDRFSAERPKGSFSTLEIQRTEQGDSAMYLCASSSQRENTGELFFGEGSRLTVL.